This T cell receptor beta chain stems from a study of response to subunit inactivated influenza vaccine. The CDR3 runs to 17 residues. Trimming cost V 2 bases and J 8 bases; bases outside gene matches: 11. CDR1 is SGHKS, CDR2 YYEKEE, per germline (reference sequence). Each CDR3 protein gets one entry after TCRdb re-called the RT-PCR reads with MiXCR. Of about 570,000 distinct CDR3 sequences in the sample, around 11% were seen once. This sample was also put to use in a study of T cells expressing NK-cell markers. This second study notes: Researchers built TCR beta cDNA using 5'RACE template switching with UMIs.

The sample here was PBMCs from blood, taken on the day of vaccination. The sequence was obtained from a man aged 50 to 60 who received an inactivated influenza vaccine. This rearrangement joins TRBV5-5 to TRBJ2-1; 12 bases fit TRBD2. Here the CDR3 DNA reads TGTGCCAGCAGCTTTACTATGACTAGCGGGGGTAGGTATGAGCAGTTCTTC. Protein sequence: CASSFTMTSGGRYEQFF.